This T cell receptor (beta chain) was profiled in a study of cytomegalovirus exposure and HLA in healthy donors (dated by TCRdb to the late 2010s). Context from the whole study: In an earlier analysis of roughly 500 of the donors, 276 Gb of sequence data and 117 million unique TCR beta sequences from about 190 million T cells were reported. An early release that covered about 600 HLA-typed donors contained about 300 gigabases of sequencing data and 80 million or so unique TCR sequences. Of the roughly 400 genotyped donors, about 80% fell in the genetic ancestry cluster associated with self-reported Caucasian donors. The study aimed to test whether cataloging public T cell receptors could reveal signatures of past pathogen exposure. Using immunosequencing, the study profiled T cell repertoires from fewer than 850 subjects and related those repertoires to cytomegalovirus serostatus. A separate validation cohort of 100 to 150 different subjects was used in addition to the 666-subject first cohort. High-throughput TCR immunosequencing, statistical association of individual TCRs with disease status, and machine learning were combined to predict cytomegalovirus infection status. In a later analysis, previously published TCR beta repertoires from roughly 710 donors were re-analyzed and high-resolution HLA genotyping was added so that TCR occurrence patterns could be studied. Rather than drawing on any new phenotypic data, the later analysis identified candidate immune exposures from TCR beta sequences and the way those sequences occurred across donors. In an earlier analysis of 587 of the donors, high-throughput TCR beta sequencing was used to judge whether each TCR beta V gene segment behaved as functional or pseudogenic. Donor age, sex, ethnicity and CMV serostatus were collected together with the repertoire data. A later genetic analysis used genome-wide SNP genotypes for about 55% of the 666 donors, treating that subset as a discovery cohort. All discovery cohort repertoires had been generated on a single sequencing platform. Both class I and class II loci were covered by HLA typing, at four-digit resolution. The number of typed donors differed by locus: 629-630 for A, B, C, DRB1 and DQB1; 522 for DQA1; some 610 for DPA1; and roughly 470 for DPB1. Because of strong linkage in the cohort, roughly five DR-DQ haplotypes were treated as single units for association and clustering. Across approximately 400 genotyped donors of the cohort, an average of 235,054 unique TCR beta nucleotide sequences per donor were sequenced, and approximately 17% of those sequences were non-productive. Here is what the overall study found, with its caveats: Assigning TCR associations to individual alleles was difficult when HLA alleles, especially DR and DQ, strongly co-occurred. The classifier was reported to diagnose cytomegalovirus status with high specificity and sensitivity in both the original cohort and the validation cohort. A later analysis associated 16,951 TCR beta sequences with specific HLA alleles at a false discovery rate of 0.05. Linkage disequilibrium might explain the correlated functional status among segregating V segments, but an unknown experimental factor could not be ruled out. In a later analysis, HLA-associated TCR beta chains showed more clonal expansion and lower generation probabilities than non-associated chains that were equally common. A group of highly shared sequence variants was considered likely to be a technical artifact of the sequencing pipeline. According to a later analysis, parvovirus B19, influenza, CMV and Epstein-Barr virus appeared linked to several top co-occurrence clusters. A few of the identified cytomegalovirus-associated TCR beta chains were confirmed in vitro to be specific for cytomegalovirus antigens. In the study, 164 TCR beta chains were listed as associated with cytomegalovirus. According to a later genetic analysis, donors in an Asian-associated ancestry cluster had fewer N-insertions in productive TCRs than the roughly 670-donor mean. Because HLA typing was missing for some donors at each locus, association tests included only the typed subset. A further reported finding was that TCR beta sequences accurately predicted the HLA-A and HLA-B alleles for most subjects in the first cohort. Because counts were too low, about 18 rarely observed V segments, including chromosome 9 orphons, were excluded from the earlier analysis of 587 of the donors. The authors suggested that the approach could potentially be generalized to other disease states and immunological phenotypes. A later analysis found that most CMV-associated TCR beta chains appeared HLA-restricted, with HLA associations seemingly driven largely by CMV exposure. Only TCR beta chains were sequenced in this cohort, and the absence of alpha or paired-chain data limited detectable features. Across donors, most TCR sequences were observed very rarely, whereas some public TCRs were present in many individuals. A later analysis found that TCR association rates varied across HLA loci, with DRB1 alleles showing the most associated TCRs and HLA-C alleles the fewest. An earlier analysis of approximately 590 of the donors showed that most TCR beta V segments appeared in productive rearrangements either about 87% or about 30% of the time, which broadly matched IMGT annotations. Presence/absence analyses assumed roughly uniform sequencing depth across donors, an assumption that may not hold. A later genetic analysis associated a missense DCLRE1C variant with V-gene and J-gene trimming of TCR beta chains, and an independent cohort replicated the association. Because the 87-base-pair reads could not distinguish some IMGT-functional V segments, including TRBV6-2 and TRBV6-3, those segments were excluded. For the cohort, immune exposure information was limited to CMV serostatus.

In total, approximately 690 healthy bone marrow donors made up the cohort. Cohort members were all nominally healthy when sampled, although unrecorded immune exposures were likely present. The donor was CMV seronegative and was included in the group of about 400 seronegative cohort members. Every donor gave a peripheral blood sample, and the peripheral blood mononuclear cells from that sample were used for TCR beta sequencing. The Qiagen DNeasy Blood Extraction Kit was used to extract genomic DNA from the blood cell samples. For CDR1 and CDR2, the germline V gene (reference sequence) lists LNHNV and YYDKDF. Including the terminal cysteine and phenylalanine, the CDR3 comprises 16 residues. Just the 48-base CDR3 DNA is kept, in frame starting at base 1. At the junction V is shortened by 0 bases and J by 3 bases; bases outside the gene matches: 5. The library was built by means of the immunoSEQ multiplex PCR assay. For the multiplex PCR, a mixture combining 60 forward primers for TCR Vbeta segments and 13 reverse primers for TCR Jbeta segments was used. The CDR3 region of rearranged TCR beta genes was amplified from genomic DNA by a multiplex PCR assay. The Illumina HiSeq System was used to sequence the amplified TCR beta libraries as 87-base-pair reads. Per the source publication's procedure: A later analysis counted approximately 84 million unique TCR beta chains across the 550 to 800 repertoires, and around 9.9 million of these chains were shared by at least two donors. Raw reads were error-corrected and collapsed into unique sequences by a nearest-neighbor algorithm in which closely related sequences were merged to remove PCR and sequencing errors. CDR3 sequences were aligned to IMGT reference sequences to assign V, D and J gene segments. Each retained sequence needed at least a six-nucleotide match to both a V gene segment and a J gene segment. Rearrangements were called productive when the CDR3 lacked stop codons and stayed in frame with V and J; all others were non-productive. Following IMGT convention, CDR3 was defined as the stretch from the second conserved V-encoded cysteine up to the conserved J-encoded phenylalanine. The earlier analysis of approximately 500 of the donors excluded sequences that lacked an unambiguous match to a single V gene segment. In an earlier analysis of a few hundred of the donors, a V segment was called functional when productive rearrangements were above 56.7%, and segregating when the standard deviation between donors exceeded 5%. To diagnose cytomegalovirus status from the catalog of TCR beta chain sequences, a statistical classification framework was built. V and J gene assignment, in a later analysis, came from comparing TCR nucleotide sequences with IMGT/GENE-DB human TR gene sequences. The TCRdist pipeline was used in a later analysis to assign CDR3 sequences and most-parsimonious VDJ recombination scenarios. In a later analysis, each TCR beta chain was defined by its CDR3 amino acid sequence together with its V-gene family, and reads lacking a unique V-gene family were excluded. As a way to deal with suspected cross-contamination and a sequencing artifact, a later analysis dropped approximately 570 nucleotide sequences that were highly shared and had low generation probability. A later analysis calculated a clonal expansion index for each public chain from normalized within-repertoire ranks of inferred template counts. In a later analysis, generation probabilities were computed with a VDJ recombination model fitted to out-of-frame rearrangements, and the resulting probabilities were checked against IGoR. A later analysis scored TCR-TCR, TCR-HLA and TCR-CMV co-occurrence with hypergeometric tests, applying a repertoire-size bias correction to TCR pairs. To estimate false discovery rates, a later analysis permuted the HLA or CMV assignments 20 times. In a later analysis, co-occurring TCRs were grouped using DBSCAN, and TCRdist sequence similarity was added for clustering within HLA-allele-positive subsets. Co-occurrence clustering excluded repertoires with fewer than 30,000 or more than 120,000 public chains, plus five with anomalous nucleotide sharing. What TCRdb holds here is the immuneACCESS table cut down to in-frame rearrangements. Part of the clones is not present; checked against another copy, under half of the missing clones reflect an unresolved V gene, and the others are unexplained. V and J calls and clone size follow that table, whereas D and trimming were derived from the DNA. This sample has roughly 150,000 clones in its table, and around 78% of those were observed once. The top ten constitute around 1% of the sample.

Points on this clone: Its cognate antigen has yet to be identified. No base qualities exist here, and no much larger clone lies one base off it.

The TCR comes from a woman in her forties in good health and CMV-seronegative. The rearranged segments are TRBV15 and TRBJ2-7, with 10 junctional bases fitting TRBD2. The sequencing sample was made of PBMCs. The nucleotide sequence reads TGTGCCACCAGCAGAGATAGAGCTAGCGGGAGCTACGAGCAGTACTTC. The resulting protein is CATSRDRASGSYEQYF.